Presented here are 11 T cell receptor beta chains from one specimen sequenced in a study of long-term antiretroviral therapy in people with HIV. Researchers report immunoSEQ v3.0 was run at survey level. Repertoires were generated with immunoSEQ multiplex PCR, while TCRdb's copy carries only in-frame clones and drops some. The sample consists of roughly 35,000 clones, 94% of them appearing once. The material sequenced was unsorted PBMCs, taken around 5 years after starting antiretroviral therapy. All receptors come from a woman between 50 and 59 years old with HIV.

The chain employs TRBV27 and TRBJ1-1; D not certain. V was pared by 1 base and J by 1 base, with 4 bases between. Germline V gene sequence: CDR1 MNHEY, CDR2 SMNVEV (reference sequence). The CDR3 contains 13 residues. The chain's CDR3 is CASSLWRNTEAFF. CDR3 in DNA: TGTGCCAGCAGTTTATGGCGGAACACTGAAGCTTTCTTT.

The chain is built from TRBV5-1 and TRBJ1-6; 8 bases map to TRBD1. V was pared by 4 bases and J by 7 bases, with 10 bases of the junction left unmatched. The CDR3 length is 16 residues. Germline loops: CDR1 SGHRS, CDR2 YFSETQ. The CDR3 loop reads CASSPTGTGGNSPLHF. Written as DNA, the CDR3 is TGCGCCAGCAGCCCCACCGGGACAGGCGGGAATTCACCCCTCCACTTT. Complete variable domain (other parts from reference TRBV5-1 and TRBJ1-6): KAGVTQTPRYLIKTRGQQVTLSCSPISGHRSVSWYQQTPGQGLQFLFEYFSETQRNKGNFPGRFSGRQFSNSRSEMNVSTLELGDSALYLCASSPTGTGGNSPLHFGNGTRLTVT.

The CDR3 sequence: CASSPSDRVDVPGNTIYF. The CDR3 DNA reads TGTGCCAGTAGTCCCTCCGACAGGGTCGACGTTCCTGGAAACACCATATATTTT. The V call is TRBV19, the J call TRBJ1-3, with TRBD1 matching 7 bases. The germline V gene encodes CDR1 LNHDA and CDR2 SQIVND (reference sequence). This CDR3 has 18 residues. The V segment lost 5 bases and the J segment 2 bases; nucleotides outside the gene matches: 15.

J is TRBJ2-3 and V is TRBV13; 7 bases agree with TRBD1. Germline values: CDR1 PRHDT, CDR2 FYEKMQ (reference sequence). With 6 bases clipped from V and 2 bases from J, the junction kept 8 bases outside the gene matches. CDR3 size: 15 residues. In DNA form, the CDR3 reads TGTGCCAGCAGTTCACAGAGGGGGCTCACAGATACGCAGTATTTT. Amino acid sequence: CASSSQRGLTDTQYF.

The CDR3 protein is CASSSSGGAGQETQYF. The CDR3, as DNA: TGTGCCAGCAGCTCTAGCGGGGGGGCGGGACAAGAGACCCAGTACTTC. The chain has TRBV5-5 and TRBJ2-5; 12 nucleotides line up with TRBD2. The CDR3 has 16 residues. Trimming took 3 bases from V and 2 from J; bases not matched to a gene: 5. Germline V gene sequence: CDR1 SGHKS, CDR2 YYEKEE (reference sequence).

This chain connects TRBV4-1 to TRBJ2-5; either TRBD1 or TRBD2 may supply D (10 bases each). The germline V gene has CDR1 MGHRA and CDR2 YSYEKL. V lost 0 bases and J 2 bases, leaving 25 bases between the germline ends. The CDR3 runs 20 residues. The CDR3 loop is CASSQEGDRGGTSVQETQYF. As DNA, the CDR3 is TGCGCCAGCAGCCAAGAGGGGGACAGGGGAGGGACTAGCGTACAAGAGACCCAGTACTTC.

The chain combines TRBV2 with TRBJ2-1, with D possibly TRBD1 on 6 matching bases. Trimming shortened V by 7 bases and J by 2 bases, and 12 bases separated the two germline ends. This CDR3 comprises 14 residues. CDR1 is SNHLY, CDR2 FYNNEI, per germline. DNA for the CDR3: TGTGCCAGCATCGATAAGGGGGCCTACAATGAGCAGTTCTTC. This sequence encodes CASIDKGAYNEQFF.

The chain couples TRBV6-1 to TRBJ2-1; the D is unclear. Germline V CDR1 and CDR2: MNHNS, SASEGT. Trimming stripped 4 bases from V and 8 bases from J, with 12 bases between. The CDR3 consists of 13 residues. The CDR3 DNA reads TGTGCCAGCAGTGCGCAGTTCGGTGATGAGCAGTTCTTC. Translated: CASSAQFGDEQFF.

In this sample, this clone turned up once. V and J are TRBV5-6 and TRBJ1-1, with TRBD1 matching over 8 bases. Germline CDR1 SGHDT, CDR2 YYEEEE. The junction had 2 bases not matched to a gene; V was cut back by 0 bases and J by 1 base. The CDR3 has 15 amino acids. This CDR3 is CASSLGTGRNTEAFF. The CDR3 DNA follows: TGTGCCAGCAGCTTGGGGACAGGGAGGAACACTGAAGCTTTCTTT.

The chain links TRBV27 to TRBJ1-5, with D perhaps TRBD1 (6 bases). The germline V gene has CDR1 MNHEY and CDR2 SMNVEV (reference sequence). With 3 bases removed from V and 3 bases from J, the gap between germline ends came to 12 bases. There are 15 residues in the CDR3. CDR3 amino acids: CASSFSGADNQPQHF. CDR3 sequence (DNA): TGTGCCAGCAGTTTCTCGGGGGCCGACAATCAGCCCCAGCATTTT.

The chain couples TRBV6-1 to TRBJ2-5; 11 nucleotides align to TRBD2. Germline V gene sequence: CDR1 MNHNS, CDR2 SASEGT. With 11 bases clipped from V and 5 bases from J, the junction kept 10 bases outside the gene matches. This CDR3 is built from 14 residues. CDR3 sequence (DNA): TGTGCCCACAGGCCTAGCGGGGGGCACGAGACCCAGTACTTC. It specifies CAHRPSGGHETQYF.